The next 3 T cell receptor beta chains were all read from a single sample in a study of blood T cell repertoires in COVID-19. Method: immunoSEQ multiplex PCR; TCRdb's copy keeps in-frame clones and lacks some. The sample yields roughly 80,000 clones, about 92% seen once. The source material was peripheral blood. The source is a woman older than 75 with active or convalescent COVID-19.

The J gene is TRBJ2-7, the V gene TRBV2; TRBD2 agrees at 10 bases. V was clipped by 1 base and J by 2 bases; unmatched bases: 2. CDR3 length: 15 residues. Germline assignment: CDR1 SNHLY and CDR2 FYNNEI. As DNA, the CDR3 is TGTGCCAGCAGTGAAGAACTAGCGGGAACCTACGAGCAGTACTTC. This encodes CASSEELAGTYEQYF.

V usage is TRBV11-2 and J usage is TRBJ1-4; D is ambiguous. The CDR3 runs 15 residues. Germline lookup yields CDR1 SGHAT and CDR2 FQNNGV. Trimming shortened V by 4 bases and J by 0 bases, and 9 bases separated the two germline ends. CDR3 residues: CASSSRGTTNEKLFF. CDR3 sequence (DNA): TGTGCCAGCAGCTCCCGAGGGACAACTAATGAAAAACTGTTTTTT.

The chain joins TRBV28 to TRBJ1-2, with 7 bases aligning to TRBD1. This CDR3 is 15 amino acids long. Losses at the gene ends were 3 bases for V and 3 bases for J; bases not matched to a gene: 7. The V gene's germline CDR1 is MDHEN and CDR2 SYDVKM. The CDR3 is CASSLTGPQDYGYTF. The CDR3 DNA sequence: TGTGCCAGCAGTTTGACAGGGCCCCAAGACTATGGCTACACCTTC.